The rows below give T cell receptor beta chains drawn from one sample of a study of TIL therapy for anti-PD-1-resistant metastatic lung cancer. Profiling relied on immunoSEQ multiplex PCR, and the TCRdb table lists in-frame clones only, not all of them. The sample contains about 100,000 clones, 50% to 70% of which appear only once. Source: tumor tissue, taken at baseline. The receptors shown here come from a person aged 25-85 years with non-small cell lung cancer. CDR3s include the opening cysteine and the closing phenylalanine or tryptophan. The D gene is left open where the match is weak. Some rows mark clone size as missing; the rest say once, few, many or name a class of expanded clone.

V,D,size,J,CDR3,DNA
TRBV7-2,.,once,TRBJ2-5,CASSLARTNQETQYF,TGTGCCAGCAGCTTAGCGCGTACGAACCAAGAGACCCAGTACTTC
TRBV29-1,.,.,TRBJ2-7,CSVDRQGTYEQYF,TGCAGCGTTGACCGGCAGGGGACCTACGAGCAGTACTTC
TRBV6-2/TRBV6-3,.,.,TRBJ2-3,CASSYSGFSNQPQYF,TGTGCCAGCAGTTACTCGGGATTTAGCAATCAGCCCCAGTATTTT
TRBV13,.,few,TRBJ2-7,CASSSGGRHEQYF,TGTGCCAGCAGCTCAGGAGGACGGCACGAGCAGTACTTC
TRBV14,.,.,TRBJ1-2,CASSQHEGGFSGYTF,TGTGCCAGCAGCCAACATGAGGGGGGGTTCAGCGGCTACACCTTC
TRBV6-2/TRBV6-3,.,.,TRBJ1-2,CASSYSSRAGDGYTF,TGTGCCAGCAGTTACTCATCCAGGGCGGGAGATGGCTACACCTTC
TRBV2,TRBD1,.,TRBJ2-2,CASRQTGDTGELFF,TGTGCCAGCAGGCAGACAGGGGACACCGGGGAGCTGTTTTTT
TRBV4-2,.,few,TRBJ1-4,CASSQVLGNEKLFF,TGTGCCAGCAGCCAAGTGTTGGGGAATGAAAAACTGTTTTTT
TRBV19,.,.,TRBJ2-7,CASSPWGDTGDEQYF,TGTGCCAGTAGCCCCTGGGGGGATACAGGGGACGAGCAGTACTTC
TRBV7-6,.,few,TRBJ1-1,CASSINLLQGGEAFF,TGTGCCAGCAGTATCAACCTTTTACAGGGTGGTGAAGCTTTCTTT
TRBV7-2,.,.,TRBJ2-7,CASSQNSGYEQYF,TGTGCCAGCAGCCAGAACTCGGGGTACGAGCAGTACTTC
TRBV28,TRBD2,.,TRBJ2-2,CASRPLGREKAGELFF,TGTGCCAGCAGACCCCTGGGGAGGGAGAAGGCCGGGGAGCTGTTTTTT
TRBV11-1,.,.,TRBJ1-5,CASSSGANQPQHF,TGTGCCAGCAGCTCGGGGGCAAATCAGCCCCAGCATTTT
TRBV9,TRBD1,few,TRBJ1-1,CASGLGGRNTEAFF,TGTGCCAGCGGTCTAGGGGGCAGGAACACTGAAGCTTTCTTT
TRBV5-5,.,.,TRBJ2-7,CASTSTSATEEQYF,TGTGCCAGCACCTCGACCAGCGCTACTGAGGAGCAGTACTTC
TRBV19,TRBD1,.,TRBJ2-7,CASRDRDFYEQYF,TGTGCCAGCCGGGACAGGGATTTCTACGAGCAGTACTTC
TRBV3-1/TRBV3-2,.,.,TRBJ1-5,CASSQGLRGNQPQHF,TGTGCCAGCAGCCAAGGTTTGCGGGGCAATCAGCCCCAGCATTTT
TRBV11-1,.,.,TRBJ2-4,CASSSFRGSVQYF,TGTGCCAGCAGCTCATTCAGGGGCTCCGTTCAGTACTTC
TRBV5-1,.,.,TRBJ2-5,CASSLVLEQETQYF,TGCGCCAGCAGCTTGGTCCTAGAGCAAGAGACCCAGTACTTC
TRBV29-1,TRBD1,.,TRBJ2-2,CSVRTTGFGTGELFF,TGCAGCGTACGGACGACAGGGTTTGGGACCGGGGAGCTGTTTTTT
TRBV5-1,.,few,TRBJ1-2,CASRTGTDNYGYTF,TGCGCCAGCAGGACCGGGACGGATAACTATGGCTACACCTTC
TRBV19,TRBD2,.,TRBJ2-1,CASSTLSGALYNEQFF,TGTGCCAGTAGTACCCTTAGCGGGGCCCTCTACAATGAGCAGTTCTTC
TRBV18,.,.,TRBJ2-7,CASSRSSGNTYEQYF,TGTGCCAGCTCACGCTCTAGTGGTAACACCTACGAGCAGTACTTC